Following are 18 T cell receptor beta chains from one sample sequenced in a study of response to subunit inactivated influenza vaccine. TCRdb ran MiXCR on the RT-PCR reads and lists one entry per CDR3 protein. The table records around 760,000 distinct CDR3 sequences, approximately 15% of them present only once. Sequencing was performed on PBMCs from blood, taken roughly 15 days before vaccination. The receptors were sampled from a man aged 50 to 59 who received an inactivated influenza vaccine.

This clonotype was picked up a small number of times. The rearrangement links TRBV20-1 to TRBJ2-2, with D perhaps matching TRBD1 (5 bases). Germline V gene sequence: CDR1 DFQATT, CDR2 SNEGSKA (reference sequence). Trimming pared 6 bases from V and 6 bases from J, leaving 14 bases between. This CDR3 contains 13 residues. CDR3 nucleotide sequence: TGCAGTGCCCTACCTGGGGCCGCCGGGGAGCTGTTTTTT. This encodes CSALPGAAGELFF.

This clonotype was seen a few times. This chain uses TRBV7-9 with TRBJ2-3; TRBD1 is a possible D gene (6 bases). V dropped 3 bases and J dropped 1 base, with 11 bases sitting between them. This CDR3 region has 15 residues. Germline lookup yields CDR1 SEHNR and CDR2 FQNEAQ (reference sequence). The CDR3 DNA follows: TGTGCCAGCAGCTTGATTCGACAGGGCACAGATACGCAGTATTTT. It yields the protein CASSLIRQGTDTQYF.

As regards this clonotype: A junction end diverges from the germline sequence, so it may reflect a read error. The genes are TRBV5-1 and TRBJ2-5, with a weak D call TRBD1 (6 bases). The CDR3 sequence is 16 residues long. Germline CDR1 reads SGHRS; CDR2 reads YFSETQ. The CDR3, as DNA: TGCGCCAGCAGCTCGGGACAACAGGGCATCGGGGAGAACCAGTACTTC. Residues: CASSSGQQGIGENQYF.

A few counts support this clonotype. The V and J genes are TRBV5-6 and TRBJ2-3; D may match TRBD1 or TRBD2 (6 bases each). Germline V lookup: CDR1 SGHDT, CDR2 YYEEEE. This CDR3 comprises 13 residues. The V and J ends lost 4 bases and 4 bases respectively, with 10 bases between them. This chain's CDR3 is CASSVRGADTQYF. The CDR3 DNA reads TGTGCCAGCAGCGTAAGGGGGGCAGATACGCAGTATTTT.

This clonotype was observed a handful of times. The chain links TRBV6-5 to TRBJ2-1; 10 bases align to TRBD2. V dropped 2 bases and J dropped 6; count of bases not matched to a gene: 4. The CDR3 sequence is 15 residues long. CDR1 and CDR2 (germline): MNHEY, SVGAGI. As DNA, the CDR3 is TGTGCCAGCAGTTACAGCGGGGGGGCTGCCAATGAGCAGTTCTTC. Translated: CASSYSGGAANEQFF.

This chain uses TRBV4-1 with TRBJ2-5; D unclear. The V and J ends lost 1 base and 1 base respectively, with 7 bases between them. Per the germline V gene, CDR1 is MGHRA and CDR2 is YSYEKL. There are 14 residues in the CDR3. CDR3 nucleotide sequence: TGCGCCAGCAGCCAAGGGCGCAGCCAAGAGACCCAGTACTTC. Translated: CASSQGRSQETQYF.

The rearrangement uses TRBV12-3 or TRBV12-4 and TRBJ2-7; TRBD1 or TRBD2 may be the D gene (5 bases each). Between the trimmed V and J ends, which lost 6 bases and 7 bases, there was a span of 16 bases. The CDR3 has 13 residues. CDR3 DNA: TGTGCCAGCAGGCCCCCGGGGCTCAGGGAGCAGTACTTC. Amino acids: CASRPPGLREQYF.

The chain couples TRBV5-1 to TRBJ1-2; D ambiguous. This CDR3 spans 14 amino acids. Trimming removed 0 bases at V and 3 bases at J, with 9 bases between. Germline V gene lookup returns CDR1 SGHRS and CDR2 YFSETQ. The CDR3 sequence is CASSLATADYGYTF. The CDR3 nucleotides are TGCGCCAGCAGCTTGGCAACCGCCGACTATGGCTACACCTTC. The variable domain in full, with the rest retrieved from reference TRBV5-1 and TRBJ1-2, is KAGVTQTPRYLIKTRGQQVTLSCSPISGHRSVSWYQQTPGQGLQFLFEYFSETQRNKGNFPGRFSGRQFSNSRSEMNVSTLELGDSALYLCASSLATADYGYTFGSGTRLTVV.

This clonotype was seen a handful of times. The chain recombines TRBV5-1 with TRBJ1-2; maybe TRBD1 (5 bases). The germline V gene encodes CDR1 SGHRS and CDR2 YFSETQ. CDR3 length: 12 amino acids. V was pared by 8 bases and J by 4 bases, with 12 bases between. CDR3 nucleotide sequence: TGCGCCAGTGGGACGGACCTCTATGGCTACACCTTC. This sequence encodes CASGTDLYGYTF. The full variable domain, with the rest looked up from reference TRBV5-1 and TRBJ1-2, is KAGVTQTPRYLIKTRGQQVTLSCSPISGHRSVSWYQQTPGQGLQFLFEYFSETQRNKGNFPGRFSGRQFSNSRSEMNVSTLELGDSALYLCASGTDLYGYTFGSGTRLTVV.

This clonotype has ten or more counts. Written as DNA, the CDR3 is TGCGCCAGCAGCTTATTAGCATCCAATGAGCAGTTCTTC. Encoded protein: CASSLLASNEQFF. V gene TRBV5-1 combines with J gene TRBJ2-1; D is uncertain. Between the trimmed V and J ends, which lost 2 bases and 6 bases, there was a span of 9 bases. This CDR3 has 13 residues. Looked up from germline, CDR1 is SGHRS and CDR2 is YFSETQ.

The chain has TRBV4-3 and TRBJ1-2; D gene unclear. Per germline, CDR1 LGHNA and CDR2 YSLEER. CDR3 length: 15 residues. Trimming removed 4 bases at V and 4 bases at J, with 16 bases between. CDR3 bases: TGCGCCAGCAGCCGAAATCGGGGTATTTCCTATGGCTACACCTTC. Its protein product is CASSRNRGISYGYTF.

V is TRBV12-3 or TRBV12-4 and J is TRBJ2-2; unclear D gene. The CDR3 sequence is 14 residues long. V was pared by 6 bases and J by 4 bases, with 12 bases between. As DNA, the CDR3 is TGTGCCAGCAGCCCCCTTAGAGGCACCGGGGAGCTGTTTTTT. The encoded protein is CASSPLRGTGELFF.

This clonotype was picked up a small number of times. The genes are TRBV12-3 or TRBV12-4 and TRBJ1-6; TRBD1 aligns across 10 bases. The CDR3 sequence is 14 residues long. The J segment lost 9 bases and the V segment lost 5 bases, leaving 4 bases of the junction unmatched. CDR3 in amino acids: CASSARTGGSPLHF. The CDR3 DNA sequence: TGTGCCAGCAGTGCACGGACAGGGGGTTCACCCCTCCACTTT.

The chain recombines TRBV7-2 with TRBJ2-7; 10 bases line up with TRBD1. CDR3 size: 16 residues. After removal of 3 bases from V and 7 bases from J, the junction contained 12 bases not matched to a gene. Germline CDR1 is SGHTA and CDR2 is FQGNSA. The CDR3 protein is CASSFRPRQGAQEQYF. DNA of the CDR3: TGTGCCAGCAGCTTTAGACCAAGACAGGGGGCGCAAGAGCAGTACTTC. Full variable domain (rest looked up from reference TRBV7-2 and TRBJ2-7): GAGVSQSPSNKVTEKGKDVELRCDPISGHTALYWYRQSLGQGLEFLIYFQGNSAPDKSGLPSDRFSAERTGGSVSTLTIQRTQQEDSAVYLCASSFRPRQGAQEQYFGPGTRLTVT.

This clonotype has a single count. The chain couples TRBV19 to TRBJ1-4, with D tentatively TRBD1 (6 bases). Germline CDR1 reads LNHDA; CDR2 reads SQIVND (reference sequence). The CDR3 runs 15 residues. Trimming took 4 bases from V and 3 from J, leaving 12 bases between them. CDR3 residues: CASSTGTTPNEKLFF. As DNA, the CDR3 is TGTGCCAGTAGTACCGGGACAACGCCTAATGAAAAACTGTTTTTT.

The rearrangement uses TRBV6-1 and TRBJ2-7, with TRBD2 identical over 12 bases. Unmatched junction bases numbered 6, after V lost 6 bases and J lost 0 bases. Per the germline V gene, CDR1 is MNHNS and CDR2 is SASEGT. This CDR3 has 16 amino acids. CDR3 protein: CASRPGLAGPSYEQYF. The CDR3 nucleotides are TGTGCCAGCAGACCCGGACTAGCGGGACCCTCCTACGAGCAGTACTTC.

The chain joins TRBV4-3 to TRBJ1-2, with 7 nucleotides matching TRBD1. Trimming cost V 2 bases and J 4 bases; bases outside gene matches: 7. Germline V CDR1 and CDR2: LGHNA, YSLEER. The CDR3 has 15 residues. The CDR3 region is CASSQSQGRVYGYTF. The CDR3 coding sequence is TGCGCCAGCAGCCAATCACAGGGGAGAGTCTATGGCTACACCTTC.

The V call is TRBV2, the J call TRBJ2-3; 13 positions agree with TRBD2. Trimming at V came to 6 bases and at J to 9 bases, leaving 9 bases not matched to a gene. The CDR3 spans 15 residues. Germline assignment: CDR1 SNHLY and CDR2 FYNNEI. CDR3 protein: CASRQRTSGSDTQYF. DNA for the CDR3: TGTGCCAGCAGGCAAAGGACTAGCGGGAGTGACACGCAGTATTTT.